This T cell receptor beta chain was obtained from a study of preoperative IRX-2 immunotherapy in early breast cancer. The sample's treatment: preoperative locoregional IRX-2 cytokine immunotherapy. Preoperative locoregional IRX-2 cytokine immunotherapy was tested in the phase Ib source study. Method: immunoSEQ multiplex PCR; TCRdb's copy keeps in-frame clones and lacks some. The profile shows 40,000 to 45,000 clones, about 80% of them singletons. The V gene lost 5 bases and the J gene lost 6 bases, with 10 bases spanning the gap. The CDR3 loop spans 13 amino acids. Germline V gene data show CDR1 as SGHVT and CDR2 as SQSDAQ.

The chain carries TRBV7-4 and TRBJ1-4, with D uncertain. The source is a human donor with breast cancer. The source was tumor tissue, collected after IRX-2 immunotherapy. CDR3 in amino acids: CASSRLVDEKLFF. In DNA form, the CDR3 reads TGTGCCAGCAGCCGACTGGTTGATGAAAAACTGTTTTTT.